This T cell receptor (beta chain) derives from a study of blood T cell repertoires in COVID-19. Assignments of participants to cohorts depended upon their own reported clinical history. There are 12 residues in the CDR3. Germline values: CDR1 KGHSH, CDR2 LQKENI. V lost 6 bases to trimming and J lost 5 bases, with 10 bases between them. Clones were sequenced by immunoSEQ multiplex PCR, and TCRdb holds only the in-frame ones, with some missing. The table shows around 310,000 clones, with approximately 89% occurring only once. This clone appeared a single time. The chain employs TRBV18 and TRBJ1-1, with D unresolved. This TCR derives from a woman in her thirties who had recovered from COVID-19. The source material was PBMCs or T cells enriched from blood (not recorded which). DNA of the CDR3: TGTGCCAGCTCCCCTTTCGTGACTGAAGCTTTCTTT. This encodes CASSPFVTEAFF.